This T cell receptor beta chain was observed in a study of response to subunit inactivated influenza vaccine. Study-level findings and limits: The study's authors posited that every seasonal influenza vaccination enlists few new T cells.

One entry per CDR3 protein, called by TCRdb with MiXCR from the RT-PCR reads. The top ten hold 6% to 7% of the sample, which has approximately 730,000 distinct CDR3 sequences, 11% to 15% seen once. This clonotype was recorded at least ten times. What it binds is unknown. The CDR3 is 19 residues long. Looked up from germline, CDR1 is LGHDT and CDR2 is YNNKEL (reference sequence). V lost 4 bases to trimming and J lost 3 bases; unmatched junction nucleotides: 11. This TCR was sampled from a man aged 45 to 65 who received an inactivated influenza vaccine. This chain links TRBV3-1 with TRBJ2-1, with 14 nucleotides matching TRBD2. The input for sequencing was PBMCs from blood, taken around 14 days before vaccination. The CDR3 DNA is TGTGCCAGCAGCCCCCCCCCGGGGACTAGCGGGGGCCGCTACAATGAGCAGTTCTTC. Amino acid sequence: CASSPPPGTSGGRYNEQFF.